A single sample is the source of the 29 T cell receptor beta chains below, sequenced in a study of T-cell reconstitution after alpha-beta-depleted transplantation in children. TCRbeta library preparation incorporated unique molecular identifiers. TCRdb reprocessed the PCR reads via MiXCR and lists one record per CDR3 protein. The sample yields 400,000 to 500,000 distinct CDR3 sequences, about a tenth seen once. The material sequenced was PBMCs from the stem cell graft donor, taken from the stem cell graft. These receptors were collected from a human donor who donated a stem cell graft to a child with acute myeloid leukemia.

The J gene is TRBJ1-4, the V gene TRBV7-8; D is undetermined. Germline CDR1 is SGHVS and CDR2 is FQNEAQ. The CDR3 totals 14 residues. V dropped 1 base and J dropped 4 bases, with 7 bases sitting between them. CDR3 amino acids: CASSLVRNNEKLFF. The CDR3 DNA reads TGTGCCAGCAGCTTAGTTCGGAATAATGAAAAACTGTTTTTT. The variable domain in full, with the rest retrieved from reference TRBV7-8 and TRBJ1-4, is GAGVSQSPRYKVAKRGQDVALRCDPISGHVSLFWYQQALGQGPEFLTYFQNEAQLDKSGLPSDRFFAERPEGSVSTLKIQRTQQEDSAVYLCASSLVRNNEKLFFGSGTQLSVL.

This clonotype showed up just a few times. This sequence joins TRBV6-1 and TRBJ1-2, with unresolved D. V lost 6 bases and J lost 4, with 15 bases in between. The germline gives CDR1 MNHNS, CDR2 SASEGT. The CDR3 loop spans 14 amino acids. The CDR3 loop reads CASSRAWLGYGYTF. The CDR3 DNA reads as TGTGCCAGCAGCCGCGCGTGGCTAGGCTATGGCTACACCTTC.

In its sample, this clonotype was seen a few times. The chain employs TRBV12-3 or TRBV12-4 and TRBJ2-1; D remains unclear. V lost 1 base to trimming and J lost 5 bases, with 6 bases between them. CDR3 length equals 13 residues. The CDR3 coding sequence is TGTGCCAGCAGTTTAGGGAACCACAATGAGCAGTTCTTC. Its protein product is CASSLGNHNEQFF.

This clonotype was seen at least ten times. The CDR3 loop reads CASSLDGTGEGETQYF. The CDR3 DNA is TGTGCCAGCAGCTTAGACGGGACAGGGGAGGGGGAGACCCAGTACTTC. The V and J genes are TRBV11-2 and TRBJ2-5, with 10 positions matching TRBD1. The CDR3 runs 16 residues. From germline, CDR1 is SGHAT and CDR2 FQNNGV. V was clipped by 0 bases and J by 5 bases; unmatched bases: 6.

CDR3 sequence reads: CASSVNRDSHNYGYTF. The CDR3 DNA reads TGTGCCAGCAGCGTAAACCGGGACAGCCATAACTATGGCTACACCTTC. The chain links TRBV9 to TRBJ1-2; TRBD1 matches 7 bases. J was trimmed by 1 base and V by 1 base; bases with no gene match: 7. Germline loops: CDR1 SGDLS, CDR2 YYNGEE. This CDR3 contains 16 residues.

This clonotype has only a few counts. V and J are TRBV12-3 or TRBV12-4 and TRBJ1-1; no firm D call. The CDR3 extends over 13 amino acids. Trimming pared 3 bases from V and 3 bases from J, leaving 8 bases between. The CDR3 DNA reads as TGTGCCAGCAGTTTGAAAAGGGACACTGAAGCTTTCTTT. It codes for CASSLKRDTEAFF.

Ten or more counts support this clonotype. The gene calls are TRBV6-5 and TRBJ2-2, with D perhaps assigned TRBD1 or TRBD2 (5 bases each). The CDR3 covers 15 residues. V lost 0 bases and J 5 bases, leaving 10 bases between the germline ends. Germline CDR1 MNHEY, CDR2 SVGAGI. CDR3: CASSYSGGSTGELFF. In nucleotides, the CDR3 is TGTGCCAGCAGTTACTCTGGGGGTTCGACCGGGGAGCTGTTTTTT.

This clonotype was seen at least ten times. V is TRBV15 and J is TRBJ2-1; 7 nucleotides line up with TRBD2. This CDR3 has 15 residues. Germline assignment: CDR1 LNHNV and CDR2 YYDKDF (reference sequence). Losses at the gene ends were 6 bases for V and 4 bases for J; bases not matched to a gene: 9. This CDR3 is CATRLPGGLYNEQFF. CDR3 coding DNA: TGTGCCACCAGATTACCGGGGGGACTATACAATGAGCAGTTCTTC.

In this sample, this clonotype turned up many times. J is TRBJ2-3 and V is TRBV7-3; 7 bases line up with TRBD1. J was trimmed by 4 bases and V by 4 bases; bases with no gene match: 5. The CDR3 has 14 amino acids. CDR1 is SGHTA, CDR2 FQGTGA, per germline. CDR3 sequence (DNA): TGTGCCAGCAGCTCGCTAGGGGGCTCAGATACGCAGTATTTT. It is translated as CASSSLGGSDTQYF.

This clonotype was seen more than once but under ten times. This sequence joins TRBV29-1 and TRBJ2-3, with D perhaps matching TRBD1 or TRBD2 (5 bases each). The CDR3 is 17 residues long. Germline-derived CDR1 and CDR2 are SQVTM and ANQGSEA. V lost 6 bases and J 1 base, leaving 23 bases between the germline ends. The CDR3 coding sequence is TGCAGCGTCGACCATCCGGGACCCCGAGTGGGCACAGATACGCAGTATTTT. Translated, it gives CSVDHPGPRVGTDTQYF.

This clonotype was counted between two and nine times. The V and J genes are TRBV29-1 and TRBJ2-3, with 7 positions matching TRBD2. The CDR3 runs to 16 residues. Losses at the gene ends were 1 base for V and 6 bases for J; bases not matched to a gene: 13. CDR1 is SQVTM and CDR2 is ANQGSEA in the germline V gene. The CDR3 nucleotides read TGCAGCGTTGAAGGACTAGCTGAAGCTCAGTTGGATACGCAGTATTTT. It codes for CSVEGLAEAQLDTQYF.

The V call is TRBV12-3 or TRBV12-4, the J call TRBJ2-5; the D is unclear. CDR3 length equals 14 residues. Trimming cost V 7 bases and J 4 bases, with 16 bases left between them. This chain's CDR3 is CASKTQINSETQYF. CDR3 sequence (DNA): TGTGCCAGCAAAACACAGATTAACTCAGAGACCCAGTACTTC.

This clonotype has ten or more counts. CDR3 bases: TGTGCCAGCAGCCCGGGGCGGAGGGGGTTCGAAGAGACCCAGTACTTC. It encodes CASSPGRRGFEETQYF. The J gene is TRBJ2-5, the V gene TRBV7-3, with D perhaps assigned TRBD1 or TRBD2 (6 bases each). Germline CDR1 reads SGHTA; CDR2 reads FQGTGA. The CDR3 is 16 residues long. V lost 5 bases and J 3 bases, leaving 19 bases between the germline ends.

A few counts support this clonotype. The V and J genes are TRBV5-1 and TRBJ2-1; no reliable D call. The CDR3 loop spans 15 amino acids. The V end was cut by 4 bases, the J end by 0 bases, with 11 bases between. CDR1 and CDR2 (germline): SGHRS, YFSETQ. For the CDR3, the DNA is TGCGCCAGCAGCCCCGACGGACCCTCCTACAATGAGCAGTTCTTC. This sequence encodes CASSPDGPSYNEQFF.

This clonotype was recorded many times. The V gene is TRBV7-2, the J gene TRBJ2-1; 10 bases fit TRBD2. Germline V gene data show CDR1 as SGHTA and CDR2 as FQGNSA. The CDR3 is 14 amino acids. V lost 1 base to trimming and J lost 10 bases; unmatched junction nucleotides: 4. This CDR3 reads CASSLDSGGKEQFF. The CDR3 coding sequence is TGTGCCAGCAGCTTAGATAGCGGGGGGAAAGAGCAGTTCTTC.

There are a few counts of this clonotype. The chain has TRBV5-1 and TRBJ2-2; 10 bases agree with TRBD2. The CDR3 loop spans 16 amino acids. Germline loops: CDR1 SGHRS, CDR2 YFSETQ. V lost 4 bases and J lost 0; bases outside the gene matches: 3. The CDR3 DNA reads as TGCGCCAGCAGCGCGAGCGGGGGGGCGAACACCGGGGAGCTGTTTTTT. Encoded protein: CASSASGGANTGELFF.

This chain joins TRBV7-2 and TRBJ2-5, with D maybe TRBD1 (6 bases). The V gene lost 4 bases and the J gene lost 4 bases, with 13 bases spanning the gap. The CDR3 is 14 residues long. The germline CDR1 and CDR2 sequences are SGHTA and FQGNSA. CDR3 nucleotides: TGTGCCAGCAGCTCCCAAACAGGGATAGAGACCCAGTACTTC. It encodes CASSSQTGIETQYF. Combining the CDR3 with reference TRBV7-2 and TRBJ2-5 gives the whole variable domain GAGVSQSPSNKVTEKGKDVELRCDPISGHTALYWYRQSLGQGLEFLIYFQGNSAPDKSGLPSDRFSAERTGGSVSTLTIQRTQQEDSAVYLCASSSQTGIETQYFGPGTRLLVL.

This clonotype was seen at least ten times. This rearrangement joins TRBV5-6 to TRBJ2-7, with D uncertain. Germline V gene data show CDR1 as SGHDT and CDR2 as YYEEEE. The CDR3 is 11 amino acids. V lost 0 bases, J lost 7 bases, and 5 bases lay in between. CDR3 DNA: TGTGCCAGCAGCTTGGAAGGGGAGCAGTACTTC. Translated, it gives CASSLEGEQYF.

The genes are TRBV27 and TRBJ2-1, with 7 nucleotides matching TRBD2. This CDR3 region has 15 residues. V was pared by 8 bases and J by 2 bases, with 9 bases of the junction left unmatched. The germline V gene encodes CDR1 MNHEY and CDR2 SMNVEV (reference sequence). This CDR3 is CASPLGAGAYNEQFF. In nucleotides, the CDR3 is TGTGCCAGCCCTCTCGGGGCGGGAGCCTACAATGAGCAGTTCTTC.

This clonotype has just a few counts. This chain connects TRBV9 to TRBJ1-5; D is unclear. Germline values: CDR1 SGDLS, CDR2 YYNGEE. Trimming shortened V by 0 bases and J by 7 bases, and 11 bases separated the two germline ends. This CDR3 is built from 14 residues. The CDR3 is CASSVGLGIQPQHF. The CDR3 DNA sequence: TGTGCCAGCAGCGTAGGTTTGGGGATCCAGCCCCAGCATTTT. Based on the CDR3 plus reference TRBV9 and TRBJ1-5, the full variable domain is DSGVTQTPKHLITATGQRVTLRCSPRSGDLSVYWYQQSLDQGLQFLIQYYNGEERAKGNILERFSAQQFPDLHSELNLSSLELGDSALYFCASSVGLGIQPQHFGDGTRLSIL.

The chain links TRBV5-1 to TRBJ1-4; a weak D match, TRBD1 (5 bases). Per germline, CDR1 SGHRS and CDR2 YFSETQ. The germline V and J ends were trimmed by 1 base and 0 bases, with 7 bases remaining between them. The length of the CDR3 is 15 residues. The CDR3 reads CASSLLQATNEKLFF. The CDR3 nucleotides read TGCGCCAGCAGCTTGTTACAGGCAACTAATGAAAAACTGTTTTTT.

This clonotype was recorded a few times. The rearrangement uses TRBV29-1 and TRBJ1-2; no definite D call. Per the germline V gene, CDR1 is SQVTM and CDR2 is ANQGSEA. The CDR3 spans 13 residues. V lost 1 base to trimming and J lost 4 bases, with 10 bases between them. CDR3 in amino acids: CSVEVTGSYGYTF. The CDR3 DNA follows: TGCAGCGTTGAAGTTACGGGAAGCTATGGCTACACCTTC.

This clonotype has a handful of counts. The chain combines TRBV5-1 with TRBJ2-1; D may be TRBD1 or TRBD2 (5 bases each). V was pared by 6 bases and J by 7 bases, with 20 bases between. The length of the CDR3 is 15 residues. In germline, CDR1 is SGHRS, CDR2 YFSETQ. CDR3 nucleotide sequence: TGCGCCAGCAATTCCTTGGAGAGGGGAGAGAATGAGCAGTTCTTC. The encoded protein is CASNSLERGENEQFF.

The J gene is TRBJ2-3, the V gene TRBV29-1; no reliable D call. Trimming left V 3 bases short and J 4 bases short, with 11 bases between. This CDR3 spans 13 amino acids. The germline gives CDR1 SQVTM, CDR2 ANQGSEA. The CDR3 sequence is CSVEGLLADTQYF. In DNA form, the CDR3 reads TGCAGCGTTGAGGGCCTTCTCGCAGATACGCAGTATTTT.

This clonotype was counted a few times. J is TRBJ1-1 and V is TRBV27, with D unclear. Germline V gene lookup returns CDR1 MNHEY and CDR2 SMNVEV (reference sequence). CDR3 length: 13 residues. V dropped 6 bases and J dropped 3 bases, with 11 bases sitting between them. The CDR3 reads CASRWGYDTEAFF. CDR3 sequence (DNA): TGTGCCAGCAGATGGGGTTACGACACTGAAGCTTTCTTT.

CDR3 coding DNA: TGTGCCATCAACCCCGACAGTAGCTCTGGAAACACCATATATTTT. It encodes CAINPDSSSGNTIYF. V is TRBV10-3 and J is TRBJ1-3, with D possibly matching TRBD1 (5 bases). Germline lookup yields CDR1 ENHRY and CDR2 SYGVKD. The V and J ends lost 7 bases and 0 bases respectively, with 13 bases between them. The CDR3 spans 15 residues.

CDR3 nucleotide sequence: TGCAGTGTTGCACCGGTACTAGCCAAAAACATTCAGTACTTC. Its translation is CSVAPVLAKNIQYF. The chain joins TRBV20-1 to TRBJ2-4; D unresolved. Per germline, CDR1 DFQATT and CDR2 SNEGSKA (reference sequence). V was clipped by 7 bases and J by 0 bases, with 13 bases between them. The CDR3 has 14 amino acids.

This clonotype turned up a few times. In nucleotides, the CDR3 is TGTGCCACCAGCAGAGATGGTCGATCAGGCCAAGAGACCCAGTACTTC. This encodes CATSRDGRSGQETQYF. The rearrangement joins TRBV15 to TRBJ2-5, with D hard to call. Germline V lookup: CDR1 LNHNV, CDR2 YYDKDF (reference sequence). Trimming removed 0 bases at V and 1 base at J, with 12 bases between. The CDR3 is 16 residues long.

This clonotype was picked up a small number of times. The genes are TRBV6-1 and TRBJ2-6; no clear D gene. V lost 8 bases and J lost 1, with 12 bases in between. Per the germline V gene, CDR1 is MNHNS and CDR2 is SASEGT. The CDR3 is 15 residues long. DNA for the CDR3: TGTGCCAGCGAGGCAGTCGGGTCTGGGGCCAACGTCCTGACTTTC. This translates into CASEAVGSGANVLTF.